One sample yielded the 24 T cell receptor beta chains listed below, sequenced in a study of blood T cell repertoires in COVID-19. Produced via immunoSEQ multiplex PCR; TCRdb's table is partial and in-frame only. The sample yields about 120,000 clones, around 81% seen once. Sequences were obtained from peripheral blood. All receptors come from a woman aged 45-60 years with acute or convalescent COVID-19.

The chain has TRBV9 and TRBJ2-7, with 7 bases aligning to TRBD1. Germline loops: CDR1 SGDLS, CDR2 YYNGEE. Trimming at V came to 0 bases and at J to 2 bases, leaving 8 bases not matched to a gene. The CDR3 runs to 16 residues. In DNA form, the CDR3 reads TGTGCCAGCAGCGTAGGAGGACAGGCCTCAACCTACGAGCAGTACTTC. It yields the protein CASSVGGQASTYEQYF. Looking up the rest from reference TRBV9 and TRBJ2-7 gives the full variable domain: DSGVTQTPKHLITATGQRVTLRCSPRSGDLSVYWYQQSLDQGLQFLIQYYNGEERAKGNILERFSAQQFPDLHSELNLSSLELGDSALYFCASSVGGQASTYEQYFGPGTRLTVT.

The chain links TRBV5-1 to TRBJ2-1; no clear D gene. Germline values: CDR1 SGHRS, CDR2 YFSETQ. V lost 2 bases and J lost 10, with 7 bases in between. The CDR3 length is 11 residues. CDR3 coding DNA: TGCGCCAGCAGCTTCGGGTGGGAGCAGTTCTTC. Protein: CASSFGWEQFF.

This clone was recorded once. The chain is built from TRBV5-1 and TRBJ1-1; D is unresolved. Germline V gene sequence: CDR1 SGHRS, CDR2 YFSETQ. Trimming stripped 4 bases from V and 1 base from J, with 8 bases between. The CDR3 has 13 residues. The CDR3 DNA sequence: TGCGCCAGCAGCGACCAGGCGAACACTGAAGCTTTCTTT. Amino acids: CASSDQANTEAFF.

This chain links TRBV9 with TRBJ2-7; a possible D gene is TRBD2 (6 bases). V was clipped by 4 bases and J by 0 bases, with 14 bases between them. The CDR3 is made up of 15 amino acids. CDR1 SGDLS and CDR2 YYNGEE come from the germline V gene. The CDR3 reads CASSPRGGASYEQYF. Here the CDR3 DNA reads TGTGCCAGCAGCCCTCGCGGCGGGGCCTCCTACGAGCAGTACTTC.

This clone occurred once. CDR3 coding DNA: TGTGCCTGGGACAGGGTGGGTCAGCCCCAGCATTTT. Amino acid sequence: CAWDRVGQPQHF. The genes are TRBV30 and TRBJ1-5; TRBD1 aligns across 7 bases. V lost 5 bases to trimming and J lost 6 bases; unmatched junction nucleotides: 4. This CDR3 comprises 12 residues. Germline CDR1 reads GTSNPN; CDR2 reads SVGIG (reference sequence).

The chain links TRBV7-9 to TRBJ1-3; unclear D gene. The CDR3 runs 15 residues. V was clipped by 1 base and J by 0 bases, with 7 bases between them. CDR1 and CDR2 (germline): SEHNR, FQNEAQ (reference sequence). DNA for the CDR3: TGTGCCAGCAGCTTAGTGGCAGTCTCTGGAAACACCATATATTTT. It specifies CASSLVAVSGNTIYF.

The chain uses TRBV6-1 and TRBJ1-2; 10 bases match TRBD1. CDR3 length: 16 amino acids. After removal of 3 bases from V and 8 bases from J, the junction contained 12 bases not matched to a gene. CDR1 and CDR2 from the germline V gene are MNHNS and SASEGT. The chain's CDR3 is CASSDRKTGGARGYTF. The CDR3 DNA follows: TGTGCCAGCAGTGATAGAAAGACAGGGGGCGCGAGGGGCTACACCTTC.

This clone was detected only a few times. The chain recombines TRBV28 with TRBJ1-2; 8 bases map to TRBD1. V lost 6 bases to trimming and J lost 5 bases; unmatched junction nucleotides: 8. The CDR3 consists of 14 residues. Germline-derived CDR1 and CDR2 are MDHEN and SYDVKM. CDR3 DNA sequence: TGTGCCAGCAGATCGGGACAGGCCCATTATGGCTACACCTTC. Translated: CASRSGQAHYGYTF.

The genes are TRBV6-4 and TRBJ2-6; 8 bases align to TRBD1. In germline, CDR1 is MRHNA, CDR2 SNTAGT. The CDR3 extends over 16 amino acids. V lost 6 bases, J lost 2 bases, and 6 bases stayed unmatched. The CDR3 reads CASSQGAPAGANVLTF. In DNA, the CDR3 is TGTGCCAGCAGCCAGGGGGCTCCGGCTGGGGCCAACGTCCTGACTTTC.

The chain joins TRBV5-1 to TRBJ1-1; a weak D match, TRBD1 (6 bases). CDR1 and CDR2 (germline): SGHRS, YFSETQ. V was pared by 5 bases and J by 0 bases, with 11 bases between. The CDR3 contains 14 residues. The CDR3 DNA follows: TGCGCCAGCAGAGGGGGGGCCATGAACACTGAAGCTTTCTTT. It yields the protein CASRGGAMNTEAFF.

The chain is built from TRBV7-3 and TRBJ2-7; 7 positions match TRBD2. From germline, CDR1 is SGHTA and CDR2 FQGTGA. V was pared by 5 bases and J by 0 bases, with 16 bases of the junction left unmatched. The CDR3 length is 18 residues. The CDR3 sequence is CASSPSGTESIYSYEQYF. CDR3 DNA sequence: TGTGCCAGCAGCCCGAGCGGGACGGAATCTATTTACTCCTACGAGCAGTACTTC.

The V and J genes are TRBV27 and TRBJ1-5; 10 nucleotides line up with TRBD1. Germline CDR1 reads MNHEY; CDR2 reads SMNVEV (reference sequence). V lost 5 bases to trimming and J lost 0 bases; unmatched junction nucleotides: 4. The CDR3 has 16 residues. Here the CDR3 reads CASSPRTGGSNQPQHF. The DNA for the CDR3 is TGTGCCAGCAGTCCACGGACAGGGGGTAGCAATCAGCCCCAGCATTTT.

This sequence joins TRBV6-5 and TRBJ1-1; D gene uncertain. There are 15 residues in the CDR3. CDR1 is MNHEY, CDR2 SVGAGI, per germline. V was clipped by 2 bases and J by 1 base, with 11 bases between them. CDR3 sequence (DNA): TGTGCCAGCAGTTACGAGGCTCTGGGGAACACTGAAGCTTTCTTT. This sequence encodes CASSYEALGNTEAFF.

This clone turned up a few times. V usage is TRBV6-5 and J usage is TRBJ1-2; D is perhaps TRBD1 (5 bases). The CDR3 has 15 amino acids. The germline gives CDR1 MNHEY, CDR2 SVGAGI. Trimming pared 7 bases from V and 1 base from J, leaving 16 bases between. The CDR3 DNA is TGTGCCAGCACCCAAACGGGGGTGGGTAACTATGGCTACACCTTC. Translated: CASTQTGVGNYGYTF.

V gene TRBV14 combines with J gene TRBJ1-2; a possible D gene is TRBD1 (6 bases). The V gene's germline CDR1 is SGHDN and CDR2 FVKESK. Between the trimmed V and J ends, which lost 4 bases and 0 bases, there was a span of 15 bases. The CDR3 sequence is 16 residues long. This CDR3 is CASSPTGQKANYGYTF. CDR3 nucleotides: TGTGCCAGCAGCCCGACAGGACAGAAGGCTAACTATGGCTACACCTTC.

V and J are TRBV30 and TRBJ2-1, with a tentative D call TRBD2 (6 bases). V lost 3 bases, J lost 8 bases, and 20 bases lay in between. The germline gives CDR1 GTSNPN, CDR2 SVGIG (reference sequence). CDR3 length equals 15 residues. The CDR3: CAWRGEDLWRDEQFF. CDR3 sequence (DNA): TGTGCCTGGAGGGGGGAGGACCTATGGCGAGATGAGCAGTTCTTC.

This chain joins TRBV10-2 and TRBJ1-3; no reliable D call. CDR3 size: 16 residues. Between the trimmed V and J ends, which lost 3 bases and 0 bases, there was a span of 12 bases. The germline V gene has CDR1 WSHSY and CDR2 SAAADI. The CDR3 bases are TGCGCCAGCAGTGACCTCCAGGTTTACTCTGGAAACACCATATATTTT. Protein sequence: CASSDLQVYSGNTIYF.

CDR3 coding DNA: TGTGCCAGCTCAATAAAACAGGAAACGTCTGAAGCTTTCTTT. Amino acid sequence: CASSIKQETSEAFF. The genes are TRBV18 and TRBJ1-1; tentatively, D is TRBD1 (5 bases). V was cut by 5 bases and J by 6 bases, with 16 bases left in between. CDR3 size: 14 residues. Germline loops: CDR1 KGHSH, CDR2 LQKENI.

The chain employs TRBV3-1 (or the pseudogene TRBV3-2) and TRBJ1-6, with D perhaps TRBD1 (5 bases). The V end was cut by 0 bases, the J end by 7 bases, with 10 bases between. The CDR3 covers 15 residues. CDR1 and CDR2 from the germline V gene are LGHDT and YNNKEL (reference sequence). The CDR3 sequence is CASSQDTGLNSPLHF. The CDR3 bases are TGTGCCAGCAGCCAAGATACAGGTTTGAATTCACCCCTCCACTTT.

The V gene is TRBV5-1, the J gene TRBJ2-7; 10 bases map to TRBD2. The J segment lost 5 bases and the V segment lost 5 bases, leaving 1 base of the junction unmatched. From germline, CDR1 is SGHRS and CDR2 YFSETQ. The CDR3 extends over 12 amino acids. DNA of the CDR3: TGCGCCAGCAGTCTAGCGGGGGACGAGCAGTACTTC. Its protein is CASSLAGDEQYF.

The gene calls are TRBV4-2 and TRBJ2-1; 8 bases match TRBD2. The CDR3 covers 16 residues. After removal of 1 base from V and 7 bases from J, the junction contained 9 bases not matched to a gene. Germline values: CDR1 LGHNA, CDR2 YNFKEQ. The CDR3 reads CASSQVTGGAFNEQFF. The CDR3 region has the DNA TGTGCCAGCAGCCAAGTCACCGGGGGGGCGTTTAATGAGCAGTTCTTC.

V and J are TRBV7-8 and TRBJ1-5; a possible D gene is TRBD1 (5 bases). CDR3 length: 15 amino acids. Germline CDR1 is SGHVS and CDR2 is FQNEAQ. The V gene lost 3 bases and the J gene lost 6 bases, with 15 bases spanning the gap. As DNA, the CDR3 is TGTGCCAGCAGCTTGACCAGGGTTCGGAGTCAGCCCCAGCATTTT. It encodes CASSLTRVRSQPQHF.

This clone was observed a single time. This chain connects TRBV4-2 to TRBJ2-1; TRBD2 aligns across 7 bases. The CDR3 has 15 amino acids. Germline CDR1 reads LGHNA; CDR2 reads YNFKEQ. The V gene end was trimmed by 6 bases and the J gene end by 7 bases; junction bases not matched to a gene: 12. CDR3 bases: TGTGCCAGCAGGCGCCCCGGGACTAAAGAGAATGAGCAGTTCTTC. It is translated as CASRRPGTKENEQFF.

The chain employs TRBV7-3 and TRBJ1-1; D perhaps matches TRBD1 (5 bases). CDR3 length: 13 amino acids. Germline V gene data show CDR1 as SGHTA and CDR2 as FQGTGA. V gave up 5 bases and J gave up 0 bases, with 7 bases separating them. CDR3 sequence (DNA): TGTGCCAGCAGCGAGACAGTGAACACTGAAGCTTTCTTT. Residues: CASSETVNTEAFF.